Below, 21 T cell receptor beta chains from the same sample are listed, as sequenced in a study of a mutant IDH1 vaccine in newly diagnosed glioma. These receptors have no known antigen. Profiled with immunoSEQ multiplex PCR; TCRdb holds only in-frame clones, not every one. The table lists roughly 70,000 clones, around 84% of them singletons. The time point: week 11, during vaccination. Vaccinated patients received 300 ug of mutant IDH1 20-mer peptide per dose, with topical imiquimod. The input for sequencing was PBMCs, taken from a glioma patient whose treatment included an IDH1 peptide vaccine. These receptors all come from a woman between 45 and 60 years old with glioma.

The rearrangement joins TRBV6-1 to TRBJ1-4; D unclear. CDR1 and CDR2 from the germline V gene are MNHNS and SASEGT. Trimming took off 6 bases at V and 7 bases at J, with 12 bases between the two ends. The length of the CDR3 is 13 residues. CDR3 coding DNA: TGTGCCAGCAGCGGGAGAGAGGCTGAAAAACTGTTTTTT. Protein product: CASSGREAEKLFF.

The chain couples TRBV15 to TRBJ1-1; no firm D call. The CDR3 is 11 residues long. V lost 6 bases and J lost 4, with 6 bases in between. The germline CDR1 and CDR2 sequences are LNHNV and YYDKDF (reference sequence). The CDR3 is CATRRITEAFF. Here the CDR3 DNA reads TGTGCCACCAGGAGGATCACTGAAGCTTTCTTT.

The chain recombines TRBV5-4 with TRBJ2-3; TRBD2 is a possible D gene (5 bases). Per germline, CDR1 SGHNT and CDR2 YYREEE (reference sequence). V was cut by 3 bases and J by 4 bases, with 12 bases left in between. The CDR3 totals 14 residues. CDR3 amino acids: CASSSGGSSDTQYF. The CDR3 DNA reads TGTGCCAGCAGCTCCGGAGGCAGCTCAGATACGCAGTATTTT.

The CDR3 here is CASSPRTGVSPEQYF. The CDR3 nucleotides are TGTGCCAGTAGTCCCCGGACAGGGGTGTCCCCCGAGCAGTACTTC. V gene TRBV19 combines with J gene TRBJ2-7; 9 nucleotides line up with TRBD1. CDR1 is LNHDA, CDR2 SQIVND, per germline (reference sequence). With 5 bases clipped from V and 6 bases from J, the junction kept 11 bases outside the gene matches. The CDR3 is 15 amino acids.

J is TRBJ2-2 and V is TRBV15, with D maybe TRBD2 (5 bases). Trimming stripped 5 bases from V and 6 bases from J, with 16 bases between. Germline CDR1 and CDR2: LNHNV and YYDKDF (reference sequence). The CDR3 contains 15 residues. CDR3 loop: CATSGHSRGSGELFF. In nucleotides, the CDR3 is TGTGCCACCAGCGGGCATTCCCGGGGATCCGGGGAGCTGTTTTTT.

The chain couples TRBV5-1 to TRBJ2-1; no definite D call. The CDR3 is made up of 15 amino acids. CDR1 and CDR2 from the germline V gene are SGHRS and YFSETQ. The V gene lost 4 bases and the J gene lost 0 bases, with 11 bases spanning the gap. The CDR3 coding sequence is TGCGCCAGCAGCCCCGGATCGGACTCCTACAATGAGCAGTTCTTC. Residues: CASSPGSDSYNEQFF.

This clone was counted a single time. The chain has TRBV10-3 and TRBJ2-1; D unresolved. V dropped 7 bases and J dropped 6 bases, with 22 bases sitting between them. Looked up from germline, CDR1 is ENHRY and CDR2 is SYGVKD. The CDR3 covers 16 residues. The CDR3, as DNA: TGTGCCATCAATAACCCCTTGGGTGGCTCGGGCAATGAGCAGTTCTTC. Its protein is CAINNPLGGSGNEQFF.

The J gene is TRBJ1-6, the V gene TRBV27, with D perhaps matching TRBD1 (5 bases). The CDR3 extends over 15 amino acids. Trimming took off 4 bases at V and 9 bases at J, with 16 bases between the two ends. The germline gives CDR1 MNHEY, CDR2 SMNVEV (reference sequence). The CDR3 here is CASSSQEGLGSPLHF. CDR3 DNA: TGTGCCAGCAGTTCTCAAGAGGGGCTGGGTTCACCCCTCCACTTT.

There are a few counts of this clone. The V and J genes are TRBV7-2 and TRBJ2-3; 12 bases fit TRBD1. Germline CDR1 reads SGHTA; CDR2 reads FQGNSA. Trimming took 5 bases from V and 4 from J; bases not matched to a gene: 4. The CDR3 is 15 residues long. The CDR3 nucleotides read TGTGCCAGCAGCCTCGGGACAGGGGGCCCAGATACGCAGTATTTT. Its protein is CASSLGTGGPDTQYF.

The genes are TRBV2 and TRBJ1-1; D perhaps matches TRBD1 (5 bases). V shed 1 base and J shed 7 bases, with 10 bases lying between them. Germline V gives CDR1 SNHLY, CDR2 FYNNEI. The CDR3 covers 13 residues. The CDR3: CASSEERDLEAFF. The CDR3 coding sequence is TGTGCCAGCAGTGAAGAAAGGGACCTTGAAGCTTTCTTT.

V gene TRBV7-2 combines with J gene TRBJ2-1, with 7 bases matching TRBD2. The V gene end was trimmed by 1 base and the J gene end by 4 bases; junction bases not matched to a gene: 7. Germline CDR1 and CDR2: SGHTA and FQGNSA. This CDR3 comprises 16 residues. As DNA, the CDR3 is TGTGCCAGCAGCTTAGGTTACGGGGGGACTTACAATGAGCAGTTCTTC. Translated, it gives CASSLGYGGTYNEQFF.

Comments on this clone: The germline gene is not matched at one end of the junction; a read error may be the cause. This chain joins TRBV7-7 and TRBJ2-1; perhaps D is TRBD1 or TRBD2 (6 bases each). The CDR3 totals 16 residues. Looked up from germline, CDR1 is SSHAT and CDR2 is FNYEAQ (reference sequence). The CDR3 coding sequence is TGTGCTAGCAGCTTATCCTGGGGGGCCAATTCCAATGAGCAGTTCTTC. Translation: CASSLSWGANSNEQFF. Drawing the rest from reference TRBV7-7 and TRBJ2-1, the complete variable domain is GAGVSQSPRYKVTKRGQDVTLRCDPISSHATLYWYQQALGQGPEFLTYFNYEAQPDKSGLPSDRFSAERPEGSISTLTIQRTEQRDSAMYRCASSLSWGANSNEQFFGPGTRLTVL.

The V and J genes are TRBV10-1 and TRBJ2-1; TRBD1 might be the D (5 bases). The length of the CDR3 is 11 residues. V dropped 3 bases and J dropped 12 bases, with 9 bases sitting between them. Germline V gene data show CDR1 as WNHNN and CDR2 as SYGVQD (reference sequence). The CDR3 reads CASSEGVLQFF. CDR3 coding DNA: TGCGCCAGCAGTGAAGGGGTTCTGCAGTTCTTC.

The chain recombines TRBV19 with TRBJ2-1; TRBD2 agrees at 9 bases. The ends lost 2 bases at V and 6 bases at J; junction bases unmatched: 8. The CDR3 has 16 amino acids. Germline V CDR1 and CDR2: LNHDA, SQIVND (reference sequence). CDR3 nucleotide sequence: TGTGCCAGTAGTATATCGCCTAGCGGGGCGATCAATGAGCAGTTCTTC. This sequence encodes CASSISPSGAINEQFF.

DNA of the CDR3: TGCGCCAGCTCCGCTGCAGGGGGCGATTGGGCAGATACGCAGTATTTT. Its translation is CASSAAGGDWADTQYF. This chain connects TRBV5-1 to TRBJ2-3; 8 nucleotides agree with TRBD1. This CDR3 is 16 amino acids long. J lost 4 bases, V lost 7 bases, and 14 bases had no gene match. From germline, CDR1 is SGHRS and CDR2 YFSETQ. The entire variable domain, with the rest obtained from reference TRBV5-1 and TRBJ2-3, is as follows: KAGVTQTPRYLIKTRGQQVTLSCSPISGHRSVSWYQQTPGQGLQFLFEYFSETQRNKGNFPGRFSGRQFSNSRSEMNVSTLELGDSALYLCASSAAGGDWADTQYFGPGTRLTVL.

This chain joins TRBV4-3 and TRBJ2-3, with 7 bases fitting TRBD1. Trimming at V came to 3 bases and at J to 2 bases, leaving 5 bases not matched to a gene. This CDR3 spans 15 amino acids. Germline V CDR1 and CDR2: LGHNA, YSLEER. The DNA for the CDR3 is TGCGCCAGCAGCCACCCCGGGACAGCCACAGATACGCAGTATTTT. This gives the protein CASSHPGTATDTQYF.

The CDR3 here is CASSPGSEQFF. The CDR3 region has the DNA TGCGCCAGCAGCCCGGGGAGTGAGCAGTTCTTC. The chain joins TRBV5-1 to TRBJ2-1; TRBD2 might be the D (5 bases). CDR1 is SGHRS, CDR2 YFSETQ, per germline. The CDR3 has 11 residues. V lost 4 bases and J lost 9, with 8 bases in between.

The DNA for the CDR3 is TGCGCCAGCAGCCAAGGAGACCTGGGCTACGAGCAGTACTTC. It specifies CASSQGDLGYEQYF. The chain couples TRBV4-1 to TRBJ2-7; D is ambiguous. The CDR3 extends over 14 amino acids. Germline V gene sequence: CDR1 MGHRA, CDR2 YSYEKL. Trimming removed 1 base from V and 3 bases from J, with 10 bases in between.

The V gene is TRBV5-4, the J gene TRBJ1-6, with TRBD1 matching 8 bases. This CDR3 is 16 amino acids long. The V segment lost 4 bases and the J segment 8 bases; nucleotides outside the gene matches: 11. Germline lookup yields CDR1 SGHNT and CDR2 YYREEE (reference sequence). The CDR3 region is CASSLDRVGTDSPLHF. CDR3 nucleotide sequence: TGTGCCAGCAGCCTGGACAGGGTGGGCACTGATTCACCCCTCCACTTT. The whole variable domain, remainder taken from reference TRBV5-4 and TRBJ1-6, is ETGVTQSPTHLIKTRGQQVTLRCSSQSGHNTVSWYQQALGQGPQFIFQYYREEENGRGNFPPRFSGLQFPNYSSELNVNALELDDSALYLCASSLDRVGTDSPLHFGNGTRLTVT.

As regards this clone: At the DNA level, this CDR3 is encoded by other sequences in the same sample as well. The V and J genes are TRBV19 and TRBJ1-5, with unresolved D. The CDR3 is 12 residues long. Germline CDR1 reads LNHDA; CDR2 reads SQIVND (reference sequence). V lost 1 base to trimming and J lost 4 bases, with 2 bases between them. In DNA form, the CDR3 reads TGTGCCAGTAGTATAGGAAATCAGCCCCAGCATTTT. This gives the protein CASSIGNQPQHF.

A single count supports this clone. The gene calls are TRBV14 and TRBJ2-7, with 7 nucleotides matching TRBD2. The V gene's germline CDR1 is SGHDN and CDR2 FVKESK. The ends lost 1 base at V and 0 bases at J; junction bases unmatched: 6. The CDR3 has 16 amino acids. The CDR3 region has the DNA TGTGCCAGCAGCCAAGCGGGGGAGCGGGGCTCCTACGAGCAGTACTTC. Its translation is CASSQAGERGSYEQYF.